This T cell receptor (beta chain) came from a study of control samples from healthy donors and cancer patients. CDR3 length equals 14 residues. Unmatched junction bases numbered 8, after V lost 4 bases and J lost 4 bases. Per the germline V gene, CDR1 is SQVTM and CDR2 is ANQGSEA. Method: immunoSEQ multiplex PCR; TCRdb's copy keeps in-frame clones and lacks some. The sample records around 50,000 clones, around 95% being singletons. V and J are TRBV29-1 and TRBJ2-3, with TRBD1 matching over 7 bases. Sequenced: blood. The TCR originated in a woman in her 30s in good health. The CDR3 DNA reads TGCAGCGTTGTCCCCGGACAGGCCCCAGATACGCAGTATTTT. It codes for CSVVPGQAPDTQYF.